This T cell receptor (beta chain) emerged from a study of cytomegalovirus exposure and HLA in healthy donors. The study ran its PCR with 60 Vbeta and 13 Jbeta primers. TCRdb's copy holds only in-frame clones and misses some; the assay was immunoSEQ multiplex PCR. Found here are about 170,000 clones, around 80% of them singletons; the top ten hold 0.6% to 0.9%. The CDR3 consists of 14 residues. Germline values: CDR1 MRHNA, CDR2 SNTAGT. Concerning this clone: One junction end does not reproduce the germline sequence, and a read error may be involved. The sample contains more than one DNA sequence encoding this CDR3.

This TCR was recovered from a female donor in good health and CMV-seronegative. Sequenced: PBMCs. The chain is built from TRBV6-4 and TRBJ2-6, with a possible D match to TRBD1 (5 bases). In DNA form, the CDR3 reads TGTGCCAGCAGTGATAACTCTGGGGCCAACGGCCTGACTTTC. Amino acid sequence: CASSDNSGANGLTF.